The rows below give T cell receptor beta chains drawn from one sample of a study of T cells in Graves' hyperthyroidism and ophthalmopathy. TCRdb processed the multiplex PCR reads anew with MiXCR; each CDR3 protein has one entry. The table includes roughly 350,000 distinct CDR3 sequences, approximately 15% detected once. The sequenced material came from blood. Source of these receptors: a woman in her 30s with Graves' hyperthyroidism. The CDR3 runs from the conserved cysteine through the conserved F or W. The D gene is left open where the match is weak. Clone size, where shown, is once, few, many, or a class for clones that have expanded.

cdr3_nt	cdr3_aa	v_call	j_call	d_call	cdr3_length	clone_size
TGTGCCTGGAGTGGAGGATTCGCAACTAATGAAAAACTGTTTTTT	CAWSGGFATNEKLFF	TRBV30	TRBJ1-4	-	15	many
TGTGCCAGTACCAAAGCGCTATGGCAGTATTTT	CASTKALWQYF	TRBV19	TRBJ2-3	-	11	few
TGTGCCAGTAAAATCCAAGGTGCGAATACGCAGTATTTT	CASKIQGANTQYF	TRBV2	TRBJ2-3	-	13	many
TGCAGCGTTGAATGGACAGGGGGGTCCTACGAGCAGTACTTC	CSVEWTGGSYEQYF	TRBV29-1	TRBJ2-7	TRBD1	14	many
TGTGCCAGCAAGATGACAGTCCTTAACCCCCTCCACTTT	CASKMTVLNPLHF	TRBV27	TRBJ1-6	-	13	few
TGTGCCAGCAGCCTTACAGGGTCCGATGGCTACACCTTC	CASSLTGSDGYTF	TRBV12-3/TRBV12-4	TRBJ1-2	-	13	many
TGTGCCATCAGTGAGTTGCACGAGCAGTACTTC	CAISELHEQYF	TRBV10-3	TRBJ2-7	-	11	many
TGTGCCAGCAGAGACAGTGACAATCAGCCCCAGCATTTT	CASRDSDNQPQHF	TRBV28	TRBJ1-5	-	13	many
TGCAGTGCTAGAGGCGGGCTGCTTTCGGATGAGCAGTTCTTC	CSARGGLLSDEQFF	TRBV20-1	TRBJ2-1	-	14	-
TGTGCCAGCAGCCAGGGGTACCGTGATGAGCAGTTCTTC	CASSQGYRDEQFF	TRBV3-1	TRBJ2-1	-	13	many
TGTGCCAGCAGTCCGGCTAGCGGGGCCTACAATGAGCAGTTCTTC	CASSPASGAYNEQFF	TRBV28	TRBJ2-1	TRBD2	15	many
TGTGCCAGCATTCGCTCCTCTGGAAACACCATATATTTT	CASIRSSGNTIYF	TRBV28	TRBJ1-3	-	13	many
TGCAGTGCTAGAGGCCACTCGACAGTTGACGAGCAGTACTTC	CSARGHSTVDEQYF	TRBV20-1	TRBJ2-7	-	14	few
TGTGCCAGCAGCCGACCTGGCGGACTAGCGGGAGTCGGGAGCTCCTACAATGAGCAGTTCTTC	CASSRPGGLAGVGSSYNEQFF	TRBV7-2	TRBJ2-1	TRBD2	21	many
TGCAGCATTGTCGGGACAGGGGTAACTGAAGCTTTCTTT	CSIVGTGVTEAFF	TRBV29-1	TRBJ1-1	TRBD1	13	-
TGTGCCAGCTCCGCATTCGGCTATGGCTACACCTTC	CASSAFGYGYTF	TRBV6-2/TRBV6-3	TRBJ1-2	-	12	-
TGCAGTGCTGCCACGGGCGGGAGGATGTACGAGCAGTACTTC	CSAATGGRMYEQYF	TRBV20-1	TRBJ2-7	TRBD2	14	-
TGTGCCAGCAGTAGTGTTGTGACTAGCAGCTACGAGCAGTACTTC	CASSSVVTSSYEQYF	TRBV28	TRBJ2-7	TRBD2	15	few
TGCAGTGCTACCAGGACGGTCCAAGAGACCCAGTACTTC	CSATRTVQETQYF	TRBV20-1	TRBJ2-5	-	13	many
TGTGCCAGCAGCCCCCAGGGCCCGGGGGGCCTGTTTTTT	CASSPQGPGGLFF	TRBV7-9	TRBJ2-2	-	13	-
TGCAGTGCTAGAGGGCGTACTAATGAAAAACTGTTTTTT	CSARGRTNEKLFF	TRBV20-1	TRBJ1-4	-	13	many
TGTGCCAGCTCACCGGCCCAGGGAAACACCATATATTTT	CASSPAQGNTIYF	TRBV18	TRBJ1-3	-	13	-
TGTGCCAGCAGGGGAGAATTTTTCGAAGCTTTCTTT	CASRGEFFEAFF	TRBV2	TRBJ1-1	-	12	many
TGTGCCAGCAGATCTAACCGGGACACGTATGGCTACACCTTC	CASRSNRDTYGYTF	TRBV28	TRBJ1-2	-	14	many
TGTGCCAGCAGCTTACAGGGGACTAGCACAGATACGCAGTATTTT	CASSLQGTSTDTQYF	TRBV5-5	TRBJ2-3	-	15	few
TGCGCCAGCAGCGTGACACCTAGGGATGAGCAGTTCTTC	CASSVTPRDEQFF	TRBV5-1	TRBJ2-1	-	13	few
TGTGCCAGCACCCTATTGAGAGGGGGGGGCTACAATGAGCAGTTCTTC	CASTLLRGGGYNEQFF	TRBV28	TRBJ2-1	-	16	-
TGTGCCAGCAGTTTTAGGACTAGCAGCACCGGGGAGCTGTTTTTT	CASSFRTSSTGELFF	TRBV12-3/TRBV12-4	TRBJ2-2	TRBD2	15	many
TGTGCCAGCCCCCCCGGGAGCAATCAGCCCCAGCATTTT	CASPPGSNQPQHF	TRBV2	TRBJ1-5	-	13	many
TGTGCCAGCAGCTTAGCATGGGGAGAGACCCAGTACTTC	CASSLAWGETQYF	TRBV7-2	TRBJ2-5	-	13	-
TGCGCCAGCAGTGAGTCGAGGGCAGGGGGCTTCTACGAGCAGTACTTC	CASSESRAGGFYEQYF	TRBV10-2	TRBJ2-7	TRBD1	16	-
TGCGCCAGCAGCCAAGAAGTTAGGCAGGGAGAAGCTTTCTTT	CASSQEVRQGEAFF	TRBV4-3	TRBJ1-1	-	14	-
TGTGCCAGCTTCTCCCCGGGACAGGGGGTCTACGAGCAGTACTTC	CASFSPGQGVYEQYF	TRBV6-1	TRBJ2-7	TRBD1	15	many
TGTGCCACCCGGACAACATACACCGGGGAGCTGTTTTTT	CATRTTYTGELFF	TRBV24-1	TRBJ2-2	-	13	-
TGTGCCAGCAGTTTATTAACGGATACGCAGTATTTT	CASSLLTDTQYF	TRBV12-3/TRBV12-4	TRBJ2-3	-	12	many
TGTGCCAGCGAGTCGGCTAGCGCGAGCTCCTACAATGAGCAGTTCTTC	CASESASASSYNEQFF	TRBV6-1	TRBJ2-1	-	16	many
TGTGCTAGTGGCCCCGAGAAGGGAGGGCCCCAGTACTTC	CASGPEKGGPQYF	TRBV12-5	TRBJ2-5	TRBD2	13	many
TGCGCCAGCAGTGAGGACTCGATGACCTACGAGCAGTACTTC	CASSEDSMTYEQYF	TRBV10-2	TRBJ2-7	-	14	few
TGTGCCAGCAGACCTATTTATGGCTACACCTTC	CASRPIYGYTF	TRBV7-9	TRBJ1-2	-	11	-
TGTGCCAGCAGTTCCCACGAGGTCTCACCCCTCCACTTT	CASSSHEVSPLHF	TRBV28	TRBJ1-6	-	13	many
TGTGCCATCGGGGCAGGGGTGTTGAAGTTTCCGTTCTTC	CAIGAGVLKFPFF	TRBV10-3	TRBJ2-1	-	13	-
TGTGCCAGCAAGTTGGGAGATACGCAGTATTTT	CASKLGDTQYF	TRBV19	TRBJ2-3	-	11	many
TGCAGTGCTGTTTCGAGGGGGACTCACTCTGGGGCCAACGTCCTGACTTTC	CSAVSRGTHSGANVLTF	TRBV20-1	TRBJ2-6	-	17	few
TGTGCCTGGAGTGTACGGTCTAGCGGGAGGGCTCTCGATGAGCAGTTCTTC	CAWSVRSSGRALDEQFF	TRBV30	TRBJ2-1	TRBD2	17	-
TGCAGTGTTAGGGCGGGAGGCCCTCACAATGAGCAGTTCTTC	CSVRAGGPHNEQFF	TRBV20-1	TRBJ2-1	TRBD2	14	-
TGTGCCAGCAGCTTACGACAAACAGAAGGCTACACCTTC	CASSLRQTEGYTF	TRBV7-2	TRBJ1-2	-	13	-
TGTGCCAGCAGTTTCGGGATCGAGAATACAGATACGCAGTATTTT	CASSFGIENTDTQYF	TRBV28	TRBJ2-3	-	15	many
TGTGCCAGCAGGGGGGCCGGGACTAGCGTTCCGAATCAGTTCTTC	CASRGAGTSVPNQFF	TRBV7-4	TRBJ2-1	TRBD2	15	-
TGTGCCAGCAGCTTAGCAGGGGGCGCGGGCTATGGCTACACCTTC	CASSLAGGAGYGYTF	TRBV7-2	TRBJ1-2	TRBD1	15	few
TGTGCCAGCAGACCAGGGGGCGCATATCGGTTCTTC	CASRPGGAYRFF	TRBV12-3/TRBV12-4	TRBJ2-1	TRBD1	12	-
TGTGCCACCAGCATCGGACAGGGTACTTACAATGAGCAGTTCTTC	CATSIGQGTYNEQFF	TRBV15	TRBJ2-1	TRBD1	15	-
TGTGCCAGCAACTCTGGGGTTAGCGGCACAGATACGCAGTATTTT	CASNSGVSGTDTQYF	TRBV7-9	TRBJ2-3	-	15	few
TGCAGTGCTAACTTTGACAGGGGCTATGGCTACACCTTC	CSANFDRGYGYTF	TRBV20-1	TRBJ1-2	TRBD1	13	few
TGCAGCGTTGGCCCGGGGGATTACGGCTACACCTTC	CSVGPGDYGYTF	TRBV29-1	TRBJ1-2	-	12	few
TGTGCCAGCAGCTTAAAAAGGGTATCTAACAATGAGCAGTTCTTC	CASSLKRVSNNEQFF	TRBV7-3	TRBJ2-1	-	15	many